The text below deals with one T cell receptor beta chain. Its antigen is as yet unknown. One end of the junction fails to match germline, which may point to a read error. This sample stems from a study of metastatic and nonmetastatic thyroid tumors. Whole-study results and caveats: Reported TCR beta diversity, measured in blood and tumor, was significantly higher for malignant thyroid tumors than for benign nodules.

The CDR3 is 14 amino acids. The germline V gene has CDR1 SGHRS and CDR2 YFSETQ. Under the authors' procedure: In papillary thyroid cancer, a distant-metastasis classifier was built using CDR3 differences across clinicopathological groups. MiXCR reprocessed the PCR reads for TCRdb. TCRdb, not the authors, supplied the V and J calls. The table includes around 24,000 clones, around 20% detected once. No patient received treatment before thyroid surgery. Sequenced input: blood. The chain joins TRBV5-1 to TRBJ1-1; D unclear. This clonotype was sampled from a male donor with papillary thyroid cancer or a benign thyroid nodule (not recorded which). Some clones in this sample may be carry-over from other donors' samples. The CDR3 sequence: CASILAAVRGEAFF. CDR3 bases: TGCGCCAGCATCTTGGCCGCAGTGAGAGGTGAAGCTTTCTTT.